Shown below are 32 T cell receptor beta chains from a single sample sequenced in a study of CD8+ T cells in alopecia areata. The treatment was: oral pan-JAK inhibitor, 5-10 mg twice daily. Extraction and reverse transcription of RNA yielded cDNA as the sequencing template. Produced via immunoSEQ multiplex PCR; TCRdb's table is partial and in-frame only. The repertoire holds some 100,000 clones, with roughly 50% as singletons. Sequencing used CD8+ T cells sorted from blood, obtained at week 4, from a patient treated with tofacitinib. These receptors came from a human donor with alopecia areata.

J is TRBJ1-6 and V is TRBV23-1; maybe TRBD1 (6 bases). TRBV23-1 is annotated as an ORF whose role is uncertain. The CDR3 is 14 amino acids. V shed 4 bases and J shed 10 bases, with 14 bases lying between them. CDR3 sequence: CASSPGDKRSPLHF. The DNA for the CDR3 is TGCGCCAGCAGTCCGGGGGACAAACGGTCACCCCTCCACTTT.

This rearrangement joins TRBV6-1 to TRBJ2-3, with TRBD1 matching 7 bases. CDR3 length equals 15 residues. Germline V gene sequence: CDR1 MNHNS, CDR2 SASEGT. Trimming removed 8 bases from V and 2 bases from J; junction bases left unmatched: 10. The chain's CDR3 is CASAETTGDTDTQYF. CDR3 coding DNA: TGTGCCAGCGCCGAGACTACAGGGGACACAGATACGCAGTATTTT.

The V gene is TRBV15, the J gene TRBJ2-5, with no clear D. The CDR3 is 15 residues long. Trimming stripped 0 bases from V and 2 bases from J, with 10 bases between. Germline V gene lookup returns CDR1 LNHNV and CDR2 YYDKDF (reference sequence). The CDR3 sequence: CATSREVAAQETQYF. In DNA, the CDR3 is TGTGCCACCAGCAGAGAAGTGGCGGCTCAAGAGACCCAGTACTTC. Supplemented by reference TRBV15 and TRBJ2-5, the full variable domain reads DAMVIQNPRYQVTQFGKPVTLSCSQTLNHNVMYWYQQKSSQAPKLLFHYYDKDFNNEADTPDNFQSRRPNTSFCFLDIRSPGLGDTAMYLCATSREVAAQETQYFGPGTRLLVL.

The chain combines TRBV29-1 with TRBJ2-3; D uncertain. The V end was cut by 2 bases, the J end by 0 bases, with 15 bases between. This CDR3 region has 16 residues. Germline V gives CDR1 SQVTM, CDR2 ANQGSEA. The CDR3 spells CSVEIVEVASTDTQYF. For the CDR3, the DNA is TGCAGCGTTGAAATTGTTGAGGTCGCGAGCACAGATACGCAGTATTTT.

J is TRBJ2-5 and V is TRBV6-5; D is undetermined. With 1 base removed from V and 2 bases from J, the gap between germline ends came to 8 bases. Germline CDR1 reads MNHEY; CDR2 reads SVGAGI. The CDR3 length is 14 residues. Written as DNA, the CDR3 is TGTGCCAGCAGTTACTTCGCGGTGCAAGAGACCCAGTACTTC. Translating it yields CASSYFAVQETQYF.

The CDR3 DNA follows: TGTGCCAGCAGTTCCAATGCCTTTACAGCTGGAAACACCATATATTTT. Its translation: CASSSNAFTAGNTIYF. The genes are TRBV27 and TRBJ1-3; D unclear. V was shortened by 4 bases and J by 2 bases, with 15 bases between the two germline ends. This CDR3 region has 16 residues. Per the germline V gene, CDR1 is MNHEY and CDR2 is SMNVEV (reference sequence).

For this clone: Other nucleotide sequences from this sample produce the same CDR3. CDR3 sequence (DNA): TGCAGCGTTGAAGCCATGAACACTGAAGCTTTCTTT. Translation: CSVEAMNTEAFF. V gene TRBV29-1 combines with J gene TRBJ1-1; D gene unclear. This CDR3 spans 12 amino acids. From germline, CDR1 is SQVTM and CDR2 ANQGSEA. Deletions cut 1 base from V and 0 bases from J, with 3 bases between.

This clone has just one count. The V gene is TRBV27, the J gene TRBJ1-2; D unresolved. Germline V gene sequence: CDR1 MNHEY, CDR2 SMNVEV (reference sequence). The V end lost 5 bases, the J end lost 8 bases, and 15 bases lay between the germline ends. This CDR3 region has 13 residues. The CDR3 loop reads CASSPTDIGGYTF. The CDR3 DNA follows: TGTGCCAGCAGTCCCACCGACATCGGGGGCTACACCTTC.

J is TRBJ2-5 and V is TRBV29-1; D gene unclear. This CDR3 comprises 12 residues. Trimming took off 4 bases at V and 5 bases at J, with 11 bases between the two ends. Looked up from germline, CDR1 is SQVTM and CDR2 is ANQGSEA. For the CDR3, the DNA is TGCAGCGTTGTGTTCAGGTGGGAGACCCAGTACTTC. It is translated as CSVVFRWETQYF.

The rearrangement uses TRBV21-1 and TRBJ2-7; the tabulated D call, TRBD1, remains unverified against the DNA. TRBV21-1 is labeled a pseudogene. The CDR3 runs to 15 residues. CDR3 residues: CASSKVSQGIYEQYF. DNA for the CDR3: TGTGCCAGCAGCAAAGTGTCCCAGGGTATCTACGAGCAGTACTTC.

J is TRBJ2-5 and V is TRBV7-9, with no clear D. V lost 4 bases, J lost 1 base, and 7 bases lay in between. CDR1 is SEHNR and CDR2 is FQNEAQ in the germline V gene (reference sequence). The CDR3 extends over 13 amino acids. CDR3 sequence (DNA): TGTGCCAGCAGCTCGCCCCTCCAAGAGACCCAGTACTTC. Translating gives CASSSPLQETQYF.

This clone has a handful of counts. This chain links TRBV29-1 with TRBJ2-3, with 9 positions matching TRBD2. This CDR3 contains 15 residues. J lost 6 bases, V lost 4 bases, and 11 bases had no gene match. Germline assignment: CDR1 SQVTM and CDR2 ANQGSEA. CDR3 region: CSVVESSGVLDTQYF. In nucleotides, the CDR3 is TGCAGCGTTGTTGAGTCTAGCGGGGTCCTTGATACGCAGTATTTT.

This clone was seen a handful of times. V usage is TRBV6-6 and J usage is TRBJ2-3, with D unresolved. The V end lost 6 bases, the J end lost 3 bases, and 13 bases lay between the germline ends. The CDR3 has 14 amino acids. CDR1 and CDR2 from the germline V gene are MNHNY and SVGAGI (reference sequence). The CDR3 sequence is CASSYLGQTDTQYF. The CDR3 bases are TGTGCCAGCAGCTACCTCGGGCAGACAGATACGCAGTATTTT.

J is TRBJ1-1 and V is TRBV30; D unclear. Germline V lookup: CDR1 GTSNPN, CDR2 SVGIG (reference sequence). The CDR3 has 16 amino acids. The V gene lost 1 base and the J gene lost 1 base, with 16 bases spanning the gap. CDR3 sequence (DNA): TGTGCCTGGAGTGGTGGTGATATGTTAAGGAACACTGAAGCTTTCTTT. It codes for CAWSGGDMLRNTEAFF.

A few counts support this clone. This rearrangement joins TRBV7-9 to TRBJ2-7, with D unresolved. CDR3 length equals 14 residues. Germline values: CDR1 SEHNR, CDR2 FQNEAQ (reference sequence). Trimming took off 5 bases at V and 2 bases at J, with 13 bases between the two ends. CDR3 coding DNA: TGTGCCAGCAGCCCCCCGGACGGGCCCTACGAGCAGTACTTC. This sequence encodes CASSPPDGPYEQYF.

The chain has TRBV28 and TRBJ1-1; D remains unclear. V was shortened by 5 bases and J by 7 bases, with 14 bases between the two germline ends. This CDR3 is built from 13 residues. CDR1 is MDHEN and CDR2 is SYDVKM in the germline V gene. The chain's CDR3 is CASSPGGQIEAFF. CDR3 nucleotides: TGTGCCAGCAGTCCCGGAGGGCAGATTGAAGCTTTCTTT.

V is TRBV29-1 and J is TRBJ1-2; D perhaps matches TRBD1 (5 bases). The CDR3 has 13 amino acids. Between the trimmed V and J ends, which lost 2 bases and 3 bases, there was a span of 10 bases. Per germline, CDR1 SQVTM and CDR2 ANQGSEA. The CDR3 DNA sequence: TGCAGCGTTGAACCTGGGGGTGACTATGGCTACACCTTC. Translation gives CSVEPGGDYGYTF.

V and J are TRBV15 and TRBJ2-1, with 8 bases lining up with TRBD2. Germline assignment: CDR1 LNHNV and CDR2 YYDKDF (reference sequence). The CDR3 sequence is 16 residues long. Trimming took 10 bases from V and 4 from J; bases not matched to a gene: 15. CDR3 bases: TGTGCCATCCAGGAAGCGGGGGCCGTGTCGTACAATGAGCAGTTCTTC. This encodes CAIQEAGAVSYNEQFF.

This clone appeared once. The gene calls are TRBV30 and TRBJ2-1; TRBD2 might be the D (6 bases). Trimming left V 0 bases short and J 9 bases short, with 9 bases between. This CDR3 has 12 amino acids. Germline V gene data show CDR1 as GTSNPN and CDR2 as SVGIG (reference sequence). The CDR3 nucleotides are TGTGCCTGGAGTGTGATGGGGGGTGAGCAGTTCTTC. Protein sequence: CAWSVMGGEQFF.

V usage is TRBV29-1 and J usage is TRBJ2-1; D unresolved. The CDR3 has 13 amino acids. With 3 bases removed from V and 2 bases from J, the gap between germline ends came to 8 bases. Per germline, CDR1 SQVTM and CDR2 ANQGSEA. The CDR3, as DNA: TGCAGCGTTGACATTCCCCCCTACAATGAGCAGTTCTTC. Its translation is CSVDIPPYNEQFF.

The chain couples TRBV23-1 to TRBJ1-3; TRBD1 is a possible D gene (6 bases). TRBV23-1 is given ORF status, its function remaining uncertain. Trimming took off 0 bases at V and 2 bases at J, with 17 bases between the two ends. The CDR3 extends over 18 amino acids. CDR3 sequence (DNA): TGCGCCAGCAGTCAATCCGGATTGTGGGGGGCGACTGGAAACACCATATATTTT. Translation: CASSQSGLWGATGNTIYF.

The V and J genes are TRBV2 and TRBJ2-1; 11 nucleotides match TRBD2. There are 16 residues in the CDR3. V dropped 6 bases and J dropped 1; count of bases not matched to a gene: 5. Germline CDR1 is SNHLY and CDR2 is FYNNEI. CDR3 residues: CASRDSGGASYNEQFF. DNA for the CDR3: TGTGCCAGCAGGGATAGCGGGGGGGCGTCCTACAATGAGCAGTTCTTC. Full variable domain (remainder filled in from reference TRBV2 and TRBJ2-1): EPEVTQTPSHQVTQMGQEVILRCVPISNHLYFYWYRQILGQKVEFLVSFYNNEISEKSEIFDDQFSVERPDGSNFTLKIRSTKLEDSAMYFCASRDSGGASYNEQFFGPGTRLTVL.

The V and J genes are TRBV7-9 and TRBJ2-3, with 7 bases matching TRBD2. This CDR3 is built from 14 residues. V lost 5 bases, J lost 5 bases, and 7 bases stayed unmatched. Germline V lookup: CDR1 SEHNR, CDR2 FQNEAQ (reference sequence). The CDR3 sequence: CASSNSTGGDTQYF. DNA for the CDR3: TGTGCCAGCAGCAACTCGACGGGGGGAGATACGCAGTATTTT.

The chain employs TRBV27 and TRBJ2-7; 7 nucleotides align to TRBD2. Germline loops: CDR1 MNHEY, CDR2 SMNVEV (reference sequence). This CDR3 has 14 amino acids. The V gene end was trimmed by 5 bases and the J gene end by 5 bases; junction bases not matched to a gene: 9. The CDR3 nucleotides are TGTGCCAGCAGTCTGACTAGCCTCCTGAACGAGCAGTACTTC. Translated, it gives CASSLTSLLNEQYF.

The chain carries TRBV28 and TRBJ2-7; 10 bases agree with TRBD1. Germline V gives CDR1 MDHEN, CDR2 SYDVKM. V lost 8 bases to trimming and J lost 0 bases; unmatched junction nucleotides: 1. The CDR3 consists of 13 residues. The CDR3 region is CASGTGVSYEQYF. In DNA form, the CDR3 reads TGTGCCAGCGGGACAGGGGTCTCCTACGAGCAGTACTTC.

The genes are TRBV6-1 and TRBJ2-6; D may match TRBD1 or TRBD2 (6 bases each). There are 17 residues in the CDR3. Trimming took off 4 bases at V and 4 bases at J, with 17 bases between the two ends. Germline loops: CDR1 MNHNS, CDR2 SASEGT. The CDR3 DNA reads TGTGCCAGCAGTGCCGGTCGGGGGCTGAGCGGGGCCAACGTCCTGACTTTC. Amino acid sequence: CASSAGRGLSGANVLTF.

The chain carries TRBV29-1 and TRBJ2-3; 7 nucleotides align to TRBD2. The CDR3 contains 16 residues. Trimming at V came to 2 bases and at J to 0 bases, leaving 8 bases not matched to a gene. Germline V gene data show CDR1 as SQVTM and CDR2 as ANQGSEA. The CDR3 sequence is CSVERLAVTSTDTQYF. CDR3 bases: TGCAGCGTTGAAAGGCTAGCGGTAACTAGCACAGATACGCAGTATTTT.

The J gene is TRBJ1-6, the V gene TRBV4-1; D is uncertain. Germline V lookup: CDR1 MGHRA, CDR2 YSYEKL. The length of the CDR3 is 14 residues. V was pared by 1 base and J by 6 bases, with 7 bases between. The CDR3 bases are TGCGCCAGCAGCCAAGTCCAGGCTAATTCACCCCTCCACTTT. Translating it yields CASSQVQANSPLHF.

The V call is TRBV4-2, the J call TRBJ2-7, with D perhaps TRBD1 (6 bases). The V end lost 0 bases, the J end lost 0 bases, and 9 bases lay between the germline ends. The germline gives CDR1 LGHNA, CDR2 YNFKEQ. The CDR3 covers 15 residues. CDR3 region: CASSQDRGSSYEQYF. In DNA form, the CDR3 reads TGTGCCAGCAGCCAAGACAGGGGAAGCTCCTACGAGCAGTACTTC.

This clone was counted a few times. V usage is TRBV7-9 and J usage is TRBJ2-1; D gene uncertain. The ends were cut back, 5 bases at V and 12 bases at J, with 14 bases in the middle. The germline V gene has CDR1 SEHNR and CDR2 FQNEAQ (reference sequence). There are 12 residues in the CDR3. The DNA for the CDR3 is TGTGCCAGCAGCACCTCAGTCCCGTGGCAGTTCTTC. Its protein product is CASSTSVPWQFF.

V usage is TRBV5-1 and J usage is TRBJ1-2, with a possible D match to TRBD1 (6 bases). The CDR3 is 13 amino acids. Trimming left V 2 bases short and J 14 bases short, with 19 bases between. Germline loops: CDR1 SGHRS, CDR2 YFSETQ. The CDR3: CASSFGTPGVETF. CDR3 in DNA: TGCGCCAGCAGCTTCGGGACACCGGGCGTGGAGACCTTC. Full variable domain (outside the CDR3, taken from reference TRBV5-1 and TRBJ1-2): KAGVTQTPRYLIKTRGQQVTLSCSPISGHRSVSWYQQTPGQGLQFLFEYFSETQRNKGNFPGRFSGRQFSNSRSEMNVSTLELGDSALYLCASSFGTPGVETFGSGTRLTVV.

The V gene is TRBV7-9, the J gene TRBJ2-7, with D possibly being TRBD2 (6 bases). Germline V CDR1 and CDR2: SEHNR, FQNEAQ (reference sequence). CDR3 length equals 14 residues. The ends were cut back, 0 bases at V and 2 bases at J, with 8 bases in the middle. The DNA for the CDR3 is TGTGCCAGCAGCTTAGCGGGGAGGACCTACGAGCAGTACTTC. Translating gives CASSLAGRTYEQYF.